The 31 T cell receptor beta chains below all came from one sample that was sequenced in a study of T-cell reconstitution after alpha-beta-depleted transplantation in children (TCRdb year 2016). The library was obtained by PCR. Sequencing instrument: Illumina HiSeq 2500. Molecular barcoding was employed in the preparation of TCR libraries, with unique molecular identifiers being used to normalize TCRbeta repertoire quantification. TCRdb applied fastp at Q25 and MiXCR to the public reads, then kept only in-frame beta chains. Entries are consolidated by CDR3 protein sequence, retaining the most common genes and DNA. Within this sample are approximately 520,000 distinct CDR3 sequences, with approximately 10% of them counted one time only. The ten largest clonotypes hold around 13% of the sample. Per the publication, the treatment or condition label means: allogeneic hematopoietic cell transplantation with graft depleted of TCRalphabeta T cells and CD19 B cells.

The sequencing used PBMCs, mostly from graft donor cells, collected 180 days after TCRalphabeta/CD19-depleted stem cell transplant. These receptors all come from a female patient aged 2 to 10 who had a stem cell transplant for aplastic anemia, so the T cells may come from the graft donor.

This chain joins TRBV10-1 and TRBJ2-7, with D uncertain. CDR3 length: 13 residues. From germline, CDR1 is WNHNN and CDR2 SYGVQD (reference sequence). V was clipped by 2 bases and J by 1 base, with 6 bases between them. Here the CDR3 reads CASSESSSYEQYV. As DNA, the CDR3 is TGCGCCAGCAGTGAGAGCAGTTCCTACGAGCAGTACGTC.

In this sample, this clonotype turned up many times. The V call is TRBV24-1, the J call TRBJ2-2; 8 nucleotides agree with TRBD2. Per the germline V gene, CDR1 is KGHDR and CDR2 is SFDVKD. J gave up 5 bases and V 7 bases, and 11 bases lay outside the gene matches. The CDR3 is made up of 16 amino acids. The CDR3 protein is CATSPPERGWTGELFF. CDR3 sequence (DNA): TGTGCCACCAGCCCTCCCGAGCGGGGGTGGACCGGGGAGCTGTTTTTT.

Only a few counts were recorded for this clonotype. The chain uses TRBV18 and TRBJ2-3; the D gene could be TRBD1 or TRBD2 (5 bases each). The CDR3 spans 15 residues. Trimming stripped 3 bases from V and 2 bases from J, with 12 bases between. Germline lookup yields CDR1 KGHSH and CDR2 LQKENI. CDR3 protein: CASSPQEGYTDTQYF. The CDR3, as DNA: TGTGCCAGCTCACCTCAAGAGGGGTACACAGATACGCAGTATTTT. Supplemented by reference TRBV18 and TRBJ2-3, the full variable domain reads NAGVMQNPRHLVRRRGQEARLRCSPMKGHSHVYWYRQLPEEGLKFMVYLQKENIIDESGMPKERFSAEFPKEGPSILRIQQVVRGDSAAYFCASSPQEGYTDTQYFGPGTRLTVL.

This clonotype was picked up a small number of times. The rearrangement joins TRBV2 to TRBJ1-4, with D perhaps matching TRBD1 (5 bases). The CDR3 has 14 amino acids. Trimming took off 3 bases at V and 5 bases at J, with 10 bases between the two ends. The germline V gene has CDR1 SNHLY and CDR2 FYNNEI. CDR3 coding DNA: TGTGCCAGCAGTGAGGGACGGGTAAATGAAAAACTGTTTTTT. Protein product: CASSEGRVNEKLFF.

A few counts support this clonotype. The chain has TRBV5-1 and TRBJ2-1, with D unclear. The V gene's germline CDR1 is SGHRS and CDR2 YFSETQ. Trimming cost V 2 bases and J 0 bases, with 6 bases left between them. The CDR3 is 14 residues long. The CDR3 coding sequence is TGCGCCAGCAGCTTCCGAAGCTCCTACAATGAGCAGTTCTTC. Its translation: CASSFRSSYNEQFF.

This clonotype was seen a handful of times. V usage is TRBV20-1 and J usage is TRBJ1-5, with D unresolved. V lost 1 base to trimming and J lost 3 bases, with 7 bases between them. The CDR3 is 13 residues long. Germline V gene sequence: CDR1 DFQATT, CDR2 SNEGSKA (reference sequence). The CDR3 nucleotides read TGCAGTGCTAGAGCAGATTTCAATCAGCCCCAGCATTTT. Translation gives CSARADFNQPQHF.

V and J are TRBV19 and TRBJ1-1, with 7 bases aligning to TRBD1. This CDR3 has 16 residues. CDR1 is LNHDA, CDR2 SQIVND, per germline (reference sequence). V lost 3 bases, J lost 4 bases, and 11 bases stayed unmatched. The CDR3 loop reads CASSITGATLGTEAFF. The CDR3 DNA reads TGTGCCAGTAGTATCACAGGGGCGACCTTGGGCACTGAAGCTTTCTTT. Based on the CDR3 plus reference TRBV19 and TRBJ1-1, the full variable domain is DGGITQSPKYLFRKEGQNVTLSCEQNLNHDAMYWYRQDPGQGLRLIYYSQIVNDFQKGDIAEGYSVSREKKESFPLTVTSAQKNPTAFYLCASSITGATLGTEAFFGQGTRLTVV.

This clonotype occurred many times. The chain couples TRBV5-1 to TRBJ2-3, with 12 bases identical to TRBD2. Germline V gene data show CDR1 as SGHRS and CDR2 as YFSETQ. The CDR3 length is 14 residues. Trimming at V came to 4 bases and at J to 3 bases, leaving 0 bases not matched to a gene. The CDR3 DNA sequence: TGCGCCAGCAGCGGACTAGCGGGGACAGATACGCAGTATTTT. This encodes CASSGLAGTDTQYF.

This chain joins TRBV2 and TRBJ2-5; TRBD1 matches at 7 bases. The J segment lost 0 bases and the V segment lost 6 bases, leaving 7 bases of the junction unmatched. This CDR3 contains 15 residues. CDR1 is SNHLY and CDR2 is FYNNEI in the germline V gene. In nucleotides, the CDR3 is TGTGCCAGCAGCAAAAGGGACAGCTACCAAGAGACCCAGTACTTC. Its translation is CASSKRDSYQETQYF.

This chain joins TRBV12-3 or TRBV12-4 and TRBJ2-3, with D unresolved. This CDR3 spans 16 amino acids. V lost 2 bases to trimming and J lost 0 bases, with 12 bases between them. CDR3 region: CASSLPAASSTDTQYF. CDR3 bases: TGTGCCAGCAGTTTACCAGCAGCCTCTAGCACAGATACGCAGTATTTT.

This clonotype was detected a few times. The genes are TRBV18 and TRBJ2-3, with D perhaps matching TRBD1 (6 bases). Per the germline V gene, CDR1 is KGHSH and CDR2 is LQKENI. CDR3 size: 17 residues. Trimming left V 4 bases short and J 4 bases short, with 21 bases between. The CDR3: CASSLATGLFVADTQYF. The DNA for the CDR3 is TGTGCCAGCTCACTTGCCACAGGGCTCTTTGTGGCAGATACGCAGTATTTT. Full variable domain (missing parts from reference TRBV18 and TRBJ2-3): NAGVMQNPRHLVRRRGQEARLRCSPMKGHSHVYWYRQLPEEGLKFMVYLQKENIIDESGMPKERFSAEFPKEGPSILRIQQVVRGDSAAYFCASSLATGLFVADTQYFGPGTRLTVL.

The CDR3 region is CASRYPSASAPLNEQFF. The CDR3 DNA sequence: TGTGCCAGCAGGTATCCCTCAGCTAGCGCCCCTCTCAATGAGCAGTTCTTC. The rearrangement links TRBV6-2 or TRBV6-3 to TRBJ2-1, with a possible D match to TRBD2 (6 bases). This CDR3 comprises 17 residues. The V end was cut by 6 bases, the J end by 6 bases, with 24 bases between. Looked up from germline, CDR1 is MNHEY and CDR2 is SVGEGT.

This clonotype has more than one count but fewer than ten. The chain combines TRBV20-1 with TRBJ1-5, with D hard to call. This CDR3 has 14 residues. Germline V gene sequence: CDR1 DFQATT, CDR2 SNEGSKA (reference sequence). Trimming shortened V by 0 bases and J by 1 base, and 7 bases separated the two germline ends. The CDR3 DNA reads TGCAGTGCTAGAGATCTGGCAAGCAATCAGCCCCAGCATTTT. The encoded protein is CSARDLASNQPQHF.

This clonotype was seen many times. V gene TRBV7-9 combines with J gene TRBJ1-5; D might be TRBD1 (6 bases). Trimming cost V 5 bases and J 1 base, with 15 bases left between them. The germline V gene encodes CDR1 SEHNR and CDR2 FQNEAQ (reference sequence). The CDR3 has 16 amino acids. The CDR3 is CASSQGGPSSNQPQHF. The CDR3 bases are TGTGCCAGCAGCCAAGGGGGACCCTCGAGCAATCAGCCCCAGCATTTT.

This chain connects TRBV27 to TRBJ2-7; D remains unclear. Germline CDR1 is MNHEY and CDR2 is SMNVEV (reference sequence). Trimming took 3 bases from V and 3 from J, leaving 18 bases between them. The CDR3 consists of 16 residues. CDR3 nucleotides: TGTGCCAGCAGTTTGCCCCCTTCCGACCCCCGCTACGAGCAGTACTTC. Amino acids: CASSLPPSDPRYEQYF.

The chain carries TRBV5-1 and TRBJ1-6, with 8 bases that match TRBD1. Germline assignment: CDR1 SGHRS and CDR2 YFSETQ. The CDR3 covers 15 residues. Trimming at V came to 1 base and at J to 6 bases, leaving 3 bases not matched to a gene. The CDR3 region has the DNA TGCGCCAGCAGCTTGAAGGACAGGGTTAATTCACCCCTCCACTTT. This translates into CASSLKDRVNSPLHF.

This clonotype was counted a few times. The chain carries TRBV12-3 or TRBV12-4 and TRBJ2-5, with TRBD2 matching over 8 bases. The ends lost 2 bases at V and 7 bases at J; junction bases unmatched: 12. The length of the CDR3 is 16 residues. The CDR3 sequence: CASSLRGSGVRGTQYF. CDR3 in DNA: TGTGCCAGCAGTTTACGGGGTAGCGGGGTTCGCGGGACCCAGTACTTC.

This sequence joins TRBV7-2 and TRBJ2-5; 10 bases are shared with TRBD2. The CDR3 totals 17 residues. Germline assignment: CDR1 SGHTA and CDR2 FQGNSA. After removal of 2 bases from V and 1 base from J, the junction contained 7 bases not matched to a gene. The CDR3: CASSLSPSGGLQETQYF. The CDR3 DNA follows: TGTGCCAGCAGCTTATCCCCTAGCGGGGGCCTCCAAGAGACCCAGTACTTC.

In this sample, this clonotype turned up once. The CDR3: CASSFFPGTGGYEQYF. The CDR3 DNA follows: TGTGCCAGCAGCTTCTTCCCGGGGACAGGGGGCTACGAGCAGTACTTC. The chain joins TRBV11-2 to TRBJ2-7; 11 nucleotides align to TRBD1. After removal of 3 bases from V and 3 bases from J, the junction contained 7 bases not matched to a gene. This CDR3 spans 16 amino acids. Germline-derived CDR1 and CDR2 are SGHAT and FQNNGV.

This chain joins TRBV11-1 and TRBJ1-1; D uncertain. V was shortened by 7 bases and J by 4 bases, with 7 bases between the two germline ends. Per the germline V gene, CDR1 is SGHAT and CDR2 is FQDESV (reference sequence). This CDR3 region has 11 residues. CDR3 DNA sequence: TGTGCCAGCAATCTCCCCACTGAAGCTTTCTTT. Its translation: CASNLPTEAFF. Variable domain in full (rest from reference TRBV11-1 and TRBJ1-1): EAEVAQSPRYKITEKSQAVAFWCDPISGHATLYWYRQILGQGPELLVQFQDESVVDDSQLPKDRFSAERLKGVDSTLKIQPAELGDSAMYLCASNLPTEAFFGQGTRLTVV.

The table lists this clonotype with many counts. The chain recombines TRBV29-1 with TRBJ2-5; D is unclear. V was shortened by 3 bases and J by 4 bases, with 12 bases between the two germline ends. The CDR3 sequence is 13 residues long. Germline V gene data show CDR1 as SQVTM and CDR2 as ANQGSEA. This CDR3 is CSVDIGYGETQYF. CDR3 nucleotide sequence: TGCAGCGTTGACATTGGCTACGGAGAGACCCAGTACTTC.

Only a few counts were recorded for this clonotype. The chain carries TRBV10-3 and TRBJ2-7; 9 bases match TRBD2. The length of the CDR3 is 14 residues. The J segment lost 4 bases and the V segment lost 6 bases, leaving 7 bases of the junction unmatched. Looked up from germline, CDR1 is ENHRY and CDR2 is SYGVKD. The CDR3 nucleotides read TGTGCCATCAGGGGGACTAGCCGATCGTACGAGCAGTACTTC. Amino acids: CAIRGTSRSYEQYF.

This clonotype has only a few counts. The rearrangement links TRBV7-2 to TRBJ2-3; D ambiguous. This CDR3 contains 13 residues. V lost 1 base and J lost 4, with 6 bases in between. Germline loops: CDR1 SGHTA, CDR2 FQGNSA. The CDR3 sequence: CASSLVNPDTQYF. In nucleotides, the CDR3 is TGTGCCAGCAGCTTAGTCAACCCAGATACGCAGTATTTT. The full variable domain, rest sourced from reference TRBV7-2 and TRBJ2-3, is GAGVSQSPSNKVTEKGKDVELRCDPISGHTALYWYRQSLGQGLEFLIYFQGNSAPDKSGLPSDRFSAERTGGSVSTLTIQRTQQEDSAVYLCASSLVNPDTQYFGPGTRLTVL.

V gene TRBV5-1 combines with J gene TRBJ2-2; D is unclear. V shed 0 bases and J shed 7 bases, with 10 bases lying between them. The CDR3 loop spans 14 amino acids. Looked up from germline, CDR1 is SGHRS and CDR2 is YFSETQ. CDR3 nucleotide sequence: TGCGCCAGCAGCTTGGTTCGGTTCGGCGGGGAGCTGTTTTTT. It translates to CASSLVRFGGELFF. Variable domain in full (rest from reference TRBV5-1 and TRBJ2-2): KAGVTQTPRYLIKTRGQQVTLSCSPISGHRSVSWYQQTPGQGLQFLFEYFSETQRNKGNFPGRFSGRQFSNSRSEMNVSTLELGDSALYLCASSLVRFGGELFFGEGSRLTVL.

The chain carries TRBV11-2 and TRBJ2-1; 10 nucleotides match TRBD2. Trimming at V came to 7 bases and at J to 3 bases, leaving 6 bases not matched to a gene. The CDR3 runs to 15 residues. Germline CDR1 SGHAT, CDR2 FQNNGV. Written as DNA, the CDR3 is TGTGCCAGCACCCCTAGCGGGAGTCACTACAATGAGCAGTTCTTC. It translates to CASTPSGSHYNEQFF.

Only a few counts were recorded for this clonotype. The rearrangement uses TRBV27 and TRBJ1-3; D remains ambiguous. V lost 0 bases to trimming and J lost 3 bases, with 6 bases between them. Germline values: CDR1 MNHEY, CDR2 SMNVEV (reference sequence). CDR3 length: 14 residues. The CDR3 bases are TGTGCCAGCAGTTTATCGCCACTTGGAAACACCATATATTTT. Its translation is CASSLSPLGNTIYF.

This clonotype was detected only a few times. The chain links TRBV7-6 to TRBJ1-1; D gene ambiguous. The V and J ends lost 1 base and 2 bases respectively, with 5 bases between them. The CDR3 runs 13 residues. Germline CDR1 is SGHVS and CDR2 is FNYEAQ. CDR3 DNA sequence: TGTGCCAGCAGCTTAGTCACCAACACTGAAGCTTTCTTT. It is translated as CASSLVTNTEAFF.

In its sample, this clonotype was seen many times. The chain employs TRBV7-8 and TRBJ1-1, with D unresolved. The CDR3 contains 11 residues. Germline CDR1 reads SGHVS; CDR2 reads FQNEAQ. Trimming shortened V by 5 bases and J by 6 bases, and 7 bases separated the two germline ends. The chain's CDR3 is CASSPVPEAFF. The CDR3 DNA reads as TGTGCCAGCAGCCCCGTACCTGAAGCTTTCTTT. Full variable domain (rest looked up from reference TRBV7-8 and TRBJ1-1): GAGVSQSPRYKVAKRGQDVALRCDPISGHVSLFWYQQALGQGPEFLTYFQNEAQLDKSGLPSDRFFAERPEGSVSTLKIQRTQQEDSAVYLCASSPVPEAFFGQGTRLTVV.

This chain joins TRBV20-1 and TRBJ1-1; D not resolved. The CDR3 covers 17 residues. V gave up 0 bases and J gave up 0 bases, with 17 bases separating them. Germline assignment: CDR1 DFQATT and CDR2 SNEGSKA (reference sequence). Written as DNA, the CDR3 is TGCAGTGCTAGAGATCATAGGCTGCGGGGTTTGAACACTGAAGCTTTCTTT. Its protein product is CSARDHRLRGLNTEAFF.

This clonotype was seen many times. The chain carries TRBV10-3 and TRBJ2-7; 8 bases fit TRBD1. The CDR3 contains 12 residues. Trimming took 7 bases from V and 5 from J; bases not matched to a gene: 4. In germline, CDR1 is ENHRY, CDR2 SYGVKD. The chain's CDR3 is CAITAGGNEQYF. CDR3 nucleotides: TGTGCCATCACGGCAGGGGGCAACGAGCAGTACTTC.

This clonotype was detected only a few times. The gene calls are TRBV5-1 and TRBJ2-1, with 7 bases that match TRBD1. Trimming took 3 bases from V and 4 from J; bases not matched to a gene: 7. The CDR3 is made up of 15 amino acids. Germline CDR1 and CDR2: SGHRS and YFSETQ. This CDR3 is CASSSTGALYNEQFF. DNA of the CDR3: TGCGCCAGCAGCTCCACAGGGGCCCTATACAATGAGCAGTTCTTC.